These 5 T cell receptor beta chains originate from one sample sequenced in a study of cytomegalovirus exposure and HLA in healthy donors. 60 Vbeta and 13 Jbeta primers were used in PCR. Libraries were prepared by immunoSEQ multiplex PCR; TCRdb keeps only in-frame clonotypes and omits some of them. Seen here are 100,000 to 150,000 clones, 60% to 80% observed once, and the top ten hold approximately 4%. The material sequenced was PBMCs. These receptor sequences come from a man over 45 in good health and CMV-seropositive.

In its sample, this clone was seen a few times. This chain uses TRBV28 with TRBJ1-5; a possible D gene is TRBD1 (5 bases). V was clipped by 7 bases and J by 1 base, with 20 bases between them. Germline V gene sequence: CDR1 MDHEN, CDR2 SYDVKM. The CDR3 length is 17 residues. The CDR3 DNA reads TGTGCCAGCATACCCGGGAGGGCTGGGGCGAGCAATCAGCCCCAGCATTTT. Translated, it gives CASIPGRAGASNQPQHF.

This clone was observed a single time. In DNA, the CDR3 is TGTGCCAGCAGAAAACAGGGTATGAACACTGAAGCTTTCTTT. This encodes CASRKQGMNTEAFF. This chain uses TRBV6-6 with TRBJ1-1, with D maybe TRBD1 (6 bases). CDR1 is MNHNY and CDR2 is SVGAGI in the germline V gene (reference sequence). This CDR3 comprises 14 residues. V lost 6 bases, J lost 0 bases, and 11 bases lay in between.

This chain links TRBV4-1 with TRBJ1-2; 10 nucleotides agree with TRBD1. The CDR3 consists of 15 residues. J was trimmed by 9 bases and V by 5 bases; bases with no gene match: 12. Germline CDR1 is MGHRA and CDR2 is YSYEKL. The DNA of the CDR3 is TGCGCCAGCAGCTTTGGACAGGGGGGCGCGGGGCGCTACACCTTC. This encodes CASSFGQGGAGRYTF.

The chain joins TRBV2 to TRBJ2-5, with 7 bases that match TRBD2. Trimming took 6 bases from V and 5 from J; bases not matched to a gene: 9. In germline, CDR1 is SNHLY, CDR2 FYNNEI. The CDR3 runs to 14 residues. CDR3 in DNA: TGTGCCAGCAGCGCGGGGGACTCTTTGGAGACCCAGTACTTC. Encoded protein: CASSAGDSLETQYF.

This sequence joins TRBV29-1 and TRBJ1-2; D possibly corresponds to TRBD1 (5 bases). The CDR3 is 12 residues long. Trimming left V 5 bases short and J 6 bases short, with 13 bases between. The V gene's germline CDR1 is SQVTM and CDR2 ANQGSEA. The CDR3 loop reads CSVSGGSHGYTF. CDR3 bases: TGCAGCGTTTCGGGGGGAAGCCATGGCTACACCTTC.